The 21 T cell receptor beta chains given below trace back to one sample, sequenced in a study of T cells in Graves' hyperthyroidism and ophthalmopathy. There were TCR beta CDR3 regions amplified from RNA transcripts. The TCR CDR3 was amplified in a first-round RT-PCR using the HTBI primer set. TCRdb reanalysed the multiplex PCR reads using MiXCR and keeps one entry per CDR3 protein. Among 650,000 to 850,000 distinct CDR3 sequences listed, around 20% were seen once. The sample taken for sequencing was blood. All receptors come from a woman aged 50 to 60 with Graves' hyperthyroidism that later progressed to Graves' ophthalmopathy.

The V gene is TRBV19, the J gene TRBJ2-6, with D perhaps being TRBD1 or TRBD2 (7 bases each). Trimming removed 7 bases at V and 2 bases at J, with 12 bases between. This CDR3 is built from 15 residues. The V gene's germline CDR1 is LNHDA and CDR2 SQIVND (reference sequence). The CDR3 DNA sequence: TGTGCCAGTAAGGGAGGGGGCGCTGGGGCCAACGTCCTGACTTTC. Its protein product is CASKGGGAGANVLTF.

This clonotype was counted between two and nine times. The chain joins TRBV6-1 to TRBJ1-4; 7 nucleotides agree with TRBD1. Germline CDR1 MNHNS, CDR2 SASEGT. The CDR3 extends over 13 amino acids. With V trimmed by 8 bases and J by 7 bases, 7 bases remained unmatched. The CDR3 loop reads CASQGGEGEKLFF. The CDR3 DNA reads TGTGCCAGCCAGGGGGGTGAGGGTGAAAAACTGTTTTTT.

This clonotype was found many times. The chain uses TRBV20-1 and TRBJ1-1; D gene unclear. This CDR3 contains 14 residues. Trimming shortened V by 3 bases and J by 2 bases, and 13 bases separated the two germline ends. Germline CDR1 reads DFQATT; CDR2 reads SNEGSKA (reference sequence). CDR3: CSASRAQPNTEAFF. CDR3 nucleotides: TGCAGTGCTAGTCGGGCACAACCCAACACTGAAGCTTTCTTT.

This clonotype was recorded at least ten times. The chain recombines TRBV9 with TRBJ2-3; D unresolved. Germline V gene data show CDR1 as SGDLS and CDR2 as YYNGEE. The CDR3 loop spans 13 amino acids. Between the trimmed V and J ends, which lost 6 bases and 0 bases, there was a span of 8 bases. The CDR3 region is CASKAGSTDTQYF. CDR3 nucleotide sequence: TGTGCCAGCAAGGCAGGTAGCACAGATACGCAGTATTTT.

This clonotype was counted at least ten times. The genes are TRBV20-1 and TRBJ2-5; TRBD2 is a possible D gene (6 bases). Germline V gene data show CDR1 as DFQATT and CDR2 as SNEGSKA (reference sequence). V dropped 5 bases and J dropped 9 bases, with 19 bases sitting between them. This CDR3 has 13 residues. The CDR3 spells CSASLVGGDSQYF. The DNA for the CDR3 is TGCAGTGCTTCTCTAGTCGGGGGAGATTCCCAGTACTTC.

As for this clonotype: A much larger clone lies a single base off, so this may be a read error. No conserved phenylalanine or tryptophan is present at the end of the CDR3, so a read error is the likely explanation. The J gene is TRBJ2-1, the V gene TRBV30; 8 bases are shared with TRBD1. The germline V gene encodes CDR1 GTSNPN and CDR2 SVGIG (reference sequence). The trim removed 5 bases at V and 7 bases at J, leaving 7 bases unmatched. The CDR3 is 13 residues long. In DNA form, the CDR3 reads TGTGCCTGGGACGCCCGACAGGGGAATGAGCAGTTCTCC. This sequence encodes CAWDARQGNEQFS.

As for this clonotype: The junction shows a germline mismatch at one end, possibly a read error. V usage is TRBV6-5 and J usage is TRBJ2-5, with D perhaps matching TRBD2 (5 bases). CDR3 length equals 14 residues. Germline loops: CDR1 MNHEY, CDR2 SVGAGI. Written as DNA, the CDR3 is TGTGCCAGCAATTACCAACTAGGCCCTGAGACCCAGTACTTC. Encoded protein: CASNYQLGPETQYF.

The rearrangement links TRBV9 to TRBJ2-1; no firm D call. There are 13 residues in the CDR3. The germline V and J ends were trimmed by 2 bases and 7 bases, with 10 bases remaining between them. Germline V gene sequence: CDR1 SGDLS, CDR2 YYNGEE. The CDR3 DNA follows: TGTGCCAGCAGCGTCGACTCGGAGAATGAGCAGTTCTTC. Translated: CASSVDSENEQFF.

The chain has TRBV9 and TRBJ2-1; TRBD1 is a possible D gene (6 bases). This CDR3 is built from 15 residues. V lost 4 bases and J lost 5, with 16 bases in between. Germline CDR1 is SGDLS and CDR2 is YYNGEE. CDR3 in amino acids: CASSQGTEVNNEQFF. The CDR3 nucleotides are TGTGCCAGCAGCCAGGGGACCGAAGTCAACAATGAGCAGTTCTTC.

This clonotype was recorded at least ten times. Possible read error: a much larger clone is one base away. The chain couples TRBV11-2 to TRBJ1-1; D not certain. This CDR3 region has 12 residues. With 1 base removed from V and 3 bases from J, the gap between germline ends came to 3 bases. The germline V gene encodes CDR1 SGHAT and CDR2 FQNNGV. The CDR3 bases are TGTGCCAGCAGCTTAGGGCACACTGAAGCTTTCTTT. This encodes CASSLGHTEAFF.

This clonotype was detected a few times. CDR3 in amino acids: CASSRRTEETQYF. DNA of the CDR3: TGTGCCAGTAGTAGAAGGACAGAAGAGACCCAGTACTTC. This chain joins TRBV19 and TRBJ2-5, with a weak D call TRBD1 (6 bases). The CDR3 is made up of 13 amino acids. V was cut by 4 bases and J by 3 bases, with 9 bases left in between. CDR1 and CDR2 from the germline V gene are LNHDA and SQIVND (reference sequence).

This clonotype was detected ten times or more. This rearrangement joins TRBV2 to TRBJ2-5; D gene uncertain. Trimming removed 4 bases from V and 1 base from J, with 7 bases in between. This CDR3 has 13 amino acids. The germline gives CDR1 SNHLY, CDR2 FYNNEI. As DNA, the CDR3 is TGTGCCAGCAGTGGTCTGATCCAAGAGACCCAGTACTTC. Its protein product is CASSGLIQETQYF.

The chain combines TRBV10-3 with TRBJ1-1; possible D gene TRBD1, 5 bases. The CDR3 runs to 13 residues. The germline CDR1 and CDR2 sequences are ENHRY and SYGVKD. Trimming removed 0 bases from V and 10 bases from J, with 12 bases in between. CDR3 bases: TGTGCCATCAGTGAGTCTTGGGCAGGGTTAGCTTTCTTT. Translation gives CAISESWAGLAFF.

The chain has TRBV20-1 and TRBJ1-5, with TRBD1 matching 7 bases. J lost 0 bases, V lost 6 bases, and 11 bases had no gene match. This CDR3 contains 16 residues. Germline V gives CDR1 DFQATT, CDR2 SNEGSKA (reference sequence). CDR3: CSANNRGDYSNQPQHF. The CDR3 DNA follows: TGCAGTGCAAATAACAGGGGAGATTATAGCAATCAGCCCCAGCATTTT.

This clonotype has a single count. J is TRBJ2-1 and V is TRBV6-1; 12 bases fit TRBD2. V trimming: 5 bases; J trimming: 15 bases; junction bases outside the gene matches: 14. CDR1 and CDR2 from the germline V gene are MNHNS and SASEGT. CDR3 size: 15 residues. CDR3: CASSRGLAGGSVWFF. The DNA for the CDR3 is TGTGCCAGCAGTAGAGGGCTAGCGGGGGGGTCGGTCTGGTTCTTC.

This clonotype was picked up a small number of times. The chain links TRBV9 to TRBJ2-1; the D call may be TRBD1 or TRBD2 (7 bases each). The CDR3 spans 16 residues. V lost 6 bases and J 2 bases, leaving 18 bases between the germline ends. Germline CDR1 and CDR2: SGDLS and YYNGEE. Here the CDR3 reads CASTSGDSRAYNEQFF. The CDR3 nucleotides read TGTGCCAGCACCAGCGGGGACAGTCGAGCCTACAATGAGCAGTTCTTC.

The rearrangement joins TRBV19 to TRBJ2-3, with 9 bases that match TRBD2. Germline CDR1 LNHDA, CDR2 SQIVND (reference sequence). The CDR3 is made up of 13 amino acids. Trimming took 4 bases from V and 5 from J; bases not matched to a gene: 1. DNA of the CDR3: TGTGCCAGTAGTACAGCGGGGGGAGATACGCAGTATTTT. It encodes CASSTAGGDTQYF.

This clonotype was seen a few times. The rearrangement links TRBV20-1 to TRBJ2-3; D is unresolved. The CDR3 is made up of 12 amino acids. Germline CDR1 reads DFQATT; CDR2 reads SNEGSKA (reference sequence). Between the trimmed V and J ends, which lost 3 bases and 2 bases, there was a span of 6 bases. The chain's CDR3 is CSARVATDTQYF. The CDR3, as DNA: TGCAGTGCTAGGGTAGCCACAGATACGCAGTATTTT.

This clonotype showed up many times. The chain links TRBV12-3 or TRBV12-4 to TRBJ1-1; TRBD1 is a possible D gene (6 bases). The CDR3 spans 15 residues. V was pared by 3 bases and J by 1 base, with 12 bases between. This CDR3 reads CASSLRQGRNTEAFF. Here the CDR3 DNA reads TGTGCCAGCAGTTTGAGGCAGGGGAGGAACACTGAAGCTTTCTTT.

This clonotype was detected a few times. This CDR3 is CASRSTGVGETQYF. The DNA of the CDR3 is TGTGCCAGCAGGTCGACAGGGGTGGGTGAGACCCAGTACTTC. This rearrangement joins TRBV6-2 or TRBV6-3 to TRBJ2-5, with TRBD1 matching 8 bases. The CDR3 runs 14 residues. Trimming took 6 bases from V and 5 from J; bases not matched to a gene: 8. CDR1 is MNHEY, CDR2 SVGEGT, per germline.

The sample holds many counts of this clonotype. The V gene is TRBV6-1, the J gene TRBJ1-2; D gene ambiguous. Trimming stripped 3 bases from V and 4 bases from J, with 15 bases between. This CDR3 contains 15 residues. The germline CDR1 and CDR2 sequences are MNHNS and SASEGT. CDR3 in amino acids: CASSEFAEVVYGYTF. The CDR3 coding sequence is TGTGCCAGCAGTGAGTTCGCAGAAGTAGTCTATGGCTACACCTTC.